This entry lists 3 T cell receptor beta chains sequenced from one sample in a study of shared clonotypes between healthy human individuals. Sequencing used immunoSEQ multiplex PCR; TCRdb keeps in-frame clones, though not all of them. The sample has roughly 500,000 clones, approximately 80% seen once. Sequenced: PBMCs. The receptor source for this set is a woman aged 40-49 years in good health. Some clones in this sample may be carry-over from other donors' samples.

The CDR3 protein is CASSTRVSSGANVLTF. For the CDR3, the DNA is TGTGCCAGCAGTACGAGAGTTTCCTCTGGGGCCAACGTCCTGACTTTC. The rearrangement uses TRBV27 and TRBJ2-6; D is unresolved. V lost 5 bases to trimming and J lost 0 bases, with 11 bases between them. Germline CDR1 MNHEY, CDR2 SMNVEV (reference sequence). CDR3 length equals 16 residues.

The V and J genes are TRBV28 and TRBJ2-7, with D possibly being TRBD1 (6 bases). The germline gives CDR1 MDHEN, CDR2 SYDVKM. The CDR3 contains 17 residues. The V end lost 1 base, the J end lost 4 bases, and 20 bases lay between the germline ends. The DNA for the CDR3 is TGTGCCAGCAGTTTATCATCCCCCCGGGACAAGTCTTACGAGCAGTACTTC. Protein: CASSLSSPRDKSYEQYF. Together with reference TRBV28 and TRBJ2-7, the CDR3 gives the full variable domain: DVKVTQSSRYLVKRTGEKVFLECVQDMDHENMFWYRQDPGLGLRLIYFSYDVKMKEKGDIPEGYSVSREKKERFSLILESASTNQTSMYLCASSLSSPRDKSYEQYFGPGTRLTVT.

This clone has a count of ten or more. This rearrangement joins TRBV7-9 to TRBJ1-2, with TRBD1 matching over 8 bases. The CDR3 extends over 16 amino acids. J was trimmed by 3 bases and V by 3 bases; bases with no gene match: 9. Looked up from germline, CDR1 is SEHNR and CDR2 is FQNEAQ (reference sequence). CDR3 region: CASSFLDREEYYGYTF. The CDR3 DNA sequence: TGTGCCAGCAGCTTCCTGGACAGGGAGGAGTACTATGGCTACACCTTC. Supplemented by reference TRBV7-9 and TRBJ1-2, the full variable domain reads DTGVSQNPRHKITKRGQNVTFRCDPISEHNRLYWYRQTLGQGPEFLTYFQNEAQLEKSRLLSDRFSAERPKGSFSTLEIQRTEQGDSAMYLCASSFLDREEYYGYTFGSGTRLTVV.